Many counts were recorded for the clone carrying this T cell receptor beta chain. Its specificity is not known. This record belongs to a study of T-cell memory formation after mild COVID-19. For the study at large: TCR clusters were mostly confined to one donor each.

TCRdb reprocessed the 5' RACE reads via MiXCR and lists one record per CDR3 protein. The table shows 300,000 to 350,000 distinct CDR3 sequences, with approximately 15% occurring only once. Broader study findings: CM and EM subsets held most contracting CD4+ clones; EMRA held CD8+ ones. Nothing confirmed that second-wave clones peaking on day 37 were specific for SARS-CoV-2. Memory cells collected pre-infection included some clones that later responded, suggesting cross-reactive memory joined.

CDR3 size: 15 residues. Germline assignment: CDR1 SGHDT and CDR2 YYEEEE. Deletions cut 0 bases from V and 3 bases from J, with 13 bases between. The clonotype was recovered from a man aged 18 to 30 who had mild COVID-19 (a few samples of this study predate the infection). Cell type and time point are not known. The rearrangement joins TRBV5-6 to TRBJ2-7; D might be TRBD2 (6 bases). Sequencing used PBMCs or a T cell subset sorted from them (not recorded which). CDR3 DNA: TGTGCCAGCAGCTTGGTGCGTGCGGGGAACTACGAGCAGTACTTC. As protein: CASSLVRAGNYEQYF.